One T cell receptor (beta chain) is described in this entry. Its antigen is not yet known. No quality values exist for individual bases; no much larger clone is one base distant. Instead of sorted cells or RNA, genomic DNA extracted from peripheral blood served as the source for amplifying TCR beta rearrangements. Rearranged TRB sequences spanning V, D and J segments were amplified in a multiplex touch-down PCR with a mixed TRB-A/B primer pool. Illumina adapters and sample indices were added to the amplicons in two consecutive PCR reactions performed with Phusion HS II polymerase. Amplicons were gel-purified with the NucleoSpin Gel and PCR Clean-up kit, then checked with Qubit and an Agilent 2100 Bioanalyzer. The libraries were sequenced on an Illumina MiSeq with 600-cycle, single-indexed, paired-end runs. As for how the authors treated the data: MiXCR versions 2.12 and 3.0.5 were used to process the TRB sequences. Each unique CDR3 nucleotide sequence was counted as one clone, and only productive sequences with at least two reads were retained. Repertoire metrics included Shannon diversity, evenness, clonality (one minus evenness), and alpha-parameterized diversity profiles from alpha 0 to 5. The IGoR algorithm was used to calculate generation probabilities of clones in the paired pre- and post-chemotherapy samples. TCRdb trimmed public reads at Q25 via fastp, called clones via MiXCR and kept in-frame beta chains. Records with the same CDR3 protein are collapsed into one entry carrying the most frequent genes and DNA. The V and J calls were determined by TCRdb, not by the authors. The sample table lists 19,000 or so distinct CDR3 sequences, around 40% of them with a count of one. The ten largest clones capture 17% of the sample.

The sample originates from a study of T cell repertoires in aging, cancer and after chemotherapy (dated by TCRdb to 2018 to 2020). About the investigation overall: Donors were distributed across six age groups ranging from 30 or younger to 70 or older, with at least three individuals included per group. In the solid tumor group, the paired samples taken before and after chemotherapy came from brain tumor (glioblastoma) patients given temozolomide-based therapy. The full dataset contained 9.1 million or so TCR reads. The study profiled peripheral blood TCR beta repertoires from healthy donors and cancer patients to examine immunoaging and T cell reconstitution after chemotherapy. The cohort comprised 200 to 250 cancer patients, roughly 93 with hematological and approximately 120 with solid cancers, plus 95 healthy donors as a reference group.

Broader findings and caveats from the paper: According to the authors, the repertoire data do not allow conclusions to be drawn about immunological memory after chemotherapy. Compared with age-matched healthy donors, untreated patients with either hematological or solid cancers had significantly lower TCR diversity in the blood along with higher clonality. Declining TCR diversity with age in healthy donors was mainly explained by loss of richness; in cancer patients, loss of evenness also contributed. In both cancer cohorts, the median generation probability rose over the chemotherapy interval, which suggests that the repertoire was reconstituted through rebound thymic output.

Reading from cysteine to phenylalanine, the CDR3 counts 15 amino acids. Only the CDR3 DNA stays, 45 bases, in frame from base 1. V is shortened by 3 bases, J by 8 bases, and the region joining them spans 19 bases. Via the germline V gene (reference sequence), CDR1 is SEHNR and CDR2 FQNEAQ. The sequence is built from TRBV7-9 and TRBJ1-2; a tentative D match to TRBD1 spans 5 bases. The material sequenced was blood. The clonotype comes from a human donor with a solid tumor. The CDR3 protein: CASSFEVGGRGGYTF. Read as DNA, the sequence is TGTGCCAGCAGCTTTGAAGTCGGGGGAAGAGGAGGCTACACCTTC.